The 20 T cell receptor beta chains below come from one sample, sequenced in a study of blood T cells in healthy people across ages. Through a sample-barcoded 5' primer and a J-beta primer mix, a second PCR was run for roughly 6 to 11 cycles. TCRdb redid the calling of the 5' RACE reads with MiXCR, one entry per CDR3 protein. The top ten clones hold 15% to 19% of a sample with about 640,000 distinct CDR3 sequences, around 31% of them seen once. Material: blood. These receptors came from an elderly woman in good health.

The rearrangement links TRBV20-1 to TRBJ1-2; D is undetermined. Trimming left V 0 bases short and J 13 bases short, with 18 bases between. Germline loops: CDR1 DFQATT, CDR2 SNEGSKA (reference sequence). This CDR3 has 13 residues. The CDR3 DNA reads TGCAGTGCTAGAGATAGGAACTACTATGGCAGCACCTTC. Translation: CSARDRNYYGSTF.

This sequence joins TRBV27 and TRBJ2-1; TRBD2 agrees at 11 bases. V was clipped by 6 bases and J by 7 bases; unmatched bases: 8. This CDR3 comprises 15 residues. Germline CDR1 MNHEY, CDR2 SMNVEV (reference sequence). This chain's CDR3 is CASSPWTSGFNEQFF. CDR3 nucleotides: TGTGCCAGCAGCCCCTGGACTAGCGGGTTTAATGAGCAGTTCTTC.

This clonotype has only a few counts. The CDR3 region has the DNA TGTGCCAGTAGTATAGATTCATCATCGGTTACGGGTTTCTACGAGCAGTACTTC. This codes for CASSIDSSSVTGFYEQYF. The chain carries TRBV19 and TRBJ2-7, with D unresolved. Deletions cut 0 bases from V and 3 bases from J, with 21 bases between. The CDR3 totals 18 residues. Looked up from germline, CDR1 is LNHDA and CDR2 is SQIVND (reference sequence).

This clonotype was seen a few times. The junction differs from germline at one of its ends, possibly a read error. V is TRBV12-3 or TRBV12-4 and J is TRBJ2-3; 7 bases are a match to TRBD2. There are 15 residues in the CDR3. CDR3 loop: CASSLAESSTDTQYF. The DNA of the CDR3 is TGTGCCAGCAGTCTAGCGGAGAGTAGCACAGATACGCAGTATTTT.

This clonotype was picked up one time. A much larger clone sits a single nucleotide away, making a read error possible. The chain's CDR3 is CSARDQGYCDEQYF. The CDR3 DNA reads as TGCAGTGCTAGAGATCAGGGTTATTGTGACGAGCAGTACTTC. This chain joins TRBV20-1 and TRBJ2-7; possibly TRBD1 for D (5 bases). CDR1 and CDR2 (germline): DFQATT, SNEGSKA (reference sequence). Trimming took off 0 bases at V and 5 bases at J, with 14 bases between the two ends. CDR3 length equals 14 residues.

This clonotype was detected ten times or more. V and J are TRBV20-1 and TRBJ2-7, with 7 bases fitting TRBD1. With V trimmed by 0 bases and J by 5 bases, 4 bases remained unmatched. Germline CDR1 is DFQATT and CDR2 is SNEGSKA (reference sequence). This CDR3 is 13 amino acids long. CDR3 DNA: TGCAGTGCTAGAGATGTACAGGGGCACGAGCAGTACTTC. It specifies CSARDVQGHEQYF.

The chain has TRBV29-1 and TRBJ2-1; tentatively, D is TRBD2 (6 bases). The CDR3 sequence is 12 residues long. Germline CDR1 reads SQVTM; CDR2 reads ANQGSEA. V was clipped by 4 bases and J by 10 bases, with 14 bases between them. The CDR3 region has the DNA TGCAGCGTTGGCGAGGGCCGGGGGGAGCAGTTCTTC. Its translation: CSVGEGRGEQFF.

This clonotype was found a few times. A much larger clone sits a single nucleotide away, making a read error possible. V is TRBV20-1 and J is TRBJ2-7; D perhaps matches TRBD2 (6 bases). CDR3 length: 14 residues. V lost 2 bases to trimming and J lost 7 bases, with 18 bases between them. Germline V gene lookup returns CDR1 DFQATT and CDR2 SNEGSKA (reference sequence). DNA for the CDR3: TGCAGTGCTAGACCCCTCGGGGGAAACAATGAGCAGTACTTC. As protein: CSARPLGGNNEQYF.

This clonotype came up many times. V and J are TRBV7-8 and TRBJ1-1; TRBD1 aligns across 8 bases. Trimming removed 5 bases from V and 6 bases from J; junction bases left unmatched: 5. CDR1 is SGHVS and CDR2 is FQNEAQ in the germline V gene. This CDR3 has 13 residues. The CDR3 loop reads CASSKDRAAEAFF. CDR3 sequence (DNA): TGTGCCAGCAGCAAGGACAGGGCTGCTGAAGCTTTCTTT.

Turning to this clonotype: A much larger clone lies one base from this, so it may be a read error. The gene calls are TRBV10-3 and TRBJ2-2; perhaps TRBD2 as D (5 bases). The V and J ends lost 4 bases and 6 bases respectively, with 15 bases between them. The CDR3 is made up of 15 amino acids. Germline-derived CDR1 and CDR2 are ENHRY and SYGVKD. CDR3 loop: CAISVRGPPAGELFF. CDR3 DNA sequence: TGTGCCATCAGTGTCAGAGGGCCGCCCGCCGGGGAGCTGTTTTTT.

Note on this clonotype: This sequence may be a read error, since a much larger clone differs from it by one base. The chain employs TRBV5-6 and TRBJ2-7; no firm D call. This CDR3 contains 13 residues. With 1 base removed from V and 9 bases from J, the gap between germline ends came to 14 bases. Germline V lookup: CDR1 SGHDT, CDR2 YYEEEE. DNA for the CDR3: TGTGCCAGCAGCTTGAGCCCCTACAATGGGCAGTACTTC. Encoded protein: CASSLSPYNGQYF.

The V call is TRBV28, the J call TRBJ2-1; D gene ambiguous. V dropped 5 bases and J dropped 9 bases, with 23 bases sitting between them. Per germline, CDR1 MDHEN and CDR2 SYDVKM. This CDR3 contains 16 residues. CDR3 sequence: CASSIVQVGPKGEQFF. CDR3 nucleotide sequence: TGTGCCAGCAGTATAGTCCAGGTCGGACCAAAGGGTGAGCAGTTCTTC. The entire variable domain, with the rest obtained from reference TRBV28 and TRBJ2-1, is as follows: DVKVTQSSRYLVKRTGEKVFLECVQDMDHENMFWYRQDPGLGLRLIYFSYDVKMKEKGDIPEGYSVSREKKERFSLILESASTNQTSMYLCASSIVQVGPKGEQFFGPGTRLTVL.

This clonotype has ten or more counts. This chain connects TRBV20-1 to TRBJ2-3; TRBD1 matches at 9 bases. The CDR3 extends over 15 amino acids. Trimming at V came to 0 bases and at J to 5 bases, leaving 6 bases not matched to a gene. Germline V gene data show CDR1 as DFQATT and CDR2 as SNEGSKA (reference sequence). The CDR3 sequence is CSARDSWTGVDTQYF. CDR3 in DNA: TGCAGTGCTAGAGATTCCTGGACAGGGGTAGATACGCAGTATTTT.

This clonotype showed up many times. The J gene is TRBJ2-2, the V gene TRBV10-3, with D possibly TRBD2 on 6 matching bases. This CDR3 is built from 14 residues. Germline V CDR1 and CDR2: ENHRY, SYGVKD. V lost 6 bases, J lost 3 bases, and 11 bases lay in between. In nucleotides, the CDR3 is TGTGCCATCAGATGGTCGGGGGACACCGGGGAGCTGTTTTTT. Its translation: CAIRWSGDTGELFF.

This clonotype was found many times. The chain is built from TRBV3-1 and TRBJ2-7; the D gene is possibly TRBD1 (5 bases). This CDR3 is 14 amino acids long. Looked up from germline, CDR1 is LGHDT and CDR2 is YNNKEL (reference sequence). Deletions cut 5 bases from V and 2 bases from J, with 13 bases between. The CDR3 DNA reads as TGTGCCAGCAGCAGGGGCTCGACGACCTACGAGCAGTACTTC. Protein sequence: CASSRGSTTYEQYF.

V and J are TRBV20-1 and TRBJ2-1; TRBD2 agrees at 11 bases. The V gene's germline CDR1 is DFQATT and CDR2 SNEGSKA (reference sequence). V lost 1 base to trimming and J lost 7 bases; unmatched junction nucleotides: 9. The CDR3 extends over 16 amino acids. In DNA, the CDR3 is TGCAGTGCTAGAGTAGGTAGCGGGGGGGCCGATAATGAGCAGTTCTTC. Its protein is CSARVGSGGADNEQFF.

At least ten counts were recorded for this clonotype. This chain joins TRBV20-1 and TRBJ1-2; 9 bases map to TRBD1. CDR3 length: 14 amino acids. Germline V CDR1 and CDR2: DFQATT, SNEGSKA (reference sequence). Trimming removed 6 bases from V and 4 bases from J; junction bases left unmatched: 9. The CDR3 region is CSADPGQGGYGYTF. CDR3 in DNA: TGCAGTGCAGATCCGGGACAGGGAGGCTATGGCTACACCTTC.

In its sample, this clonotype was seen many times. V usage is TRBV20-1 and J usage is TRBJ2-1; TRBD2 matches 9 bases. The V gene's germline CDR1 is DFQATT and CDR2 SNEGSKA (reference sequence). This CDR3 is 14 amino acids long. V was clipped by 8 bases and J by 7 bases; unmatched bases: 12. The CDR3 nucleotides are TGCAGTCTCCCGGTGGGGAGCGGGGGGAATGAGCAGTTCTTC. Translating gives CSLPVGSGGNEQFF.

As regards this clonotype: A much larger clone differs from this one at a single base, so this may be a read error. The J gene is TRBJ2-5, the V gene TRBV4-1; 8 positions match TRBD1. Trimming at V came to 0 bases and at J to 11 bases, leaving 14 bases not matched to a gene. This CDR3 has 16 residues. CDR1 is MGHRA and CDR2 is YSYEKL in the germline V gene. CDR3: CASSQDHGQGLNEQYF. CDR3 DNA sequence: TGCGCCAGCAGCCAAGACCATGGACAGGGTTTGAATGAGCAGTACTTC.

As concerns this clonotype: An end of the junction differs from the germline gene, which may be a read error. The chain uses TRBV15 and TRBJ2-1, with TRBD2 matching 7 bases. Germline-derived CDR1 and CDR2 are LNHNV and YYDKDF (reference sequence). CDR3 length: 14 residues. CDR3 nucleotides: TGTGCCACCAGCAGAGATCCGGGAGGCGATGAGCGGTTCTTC. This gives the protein CATSRDPGGDERFF.